These 25 T cell receptor beta chains were sequenced from one sample in a study of T cell changes during pregnancy in multiple sclerosis. Clones were read by immunoSEQ multiplex PCR, and TCRdb kept only the in-frame ones, dropping some. The table includes roughly 59,000 clones, around 90% detected once. Sample: peripheral blood, taken in the third trimester of pregnancy. The receptor set was obtained from a female donor in good health, enrolled as a control in a pregnancy study.

The chain joins TRBV7-9 to TRBJ2-6; D is possibly TRBD2 (5 bases). Germline CDR1 SEHNR, CDR2 FQNEAQ (reference sequence). The CDR3 is made up of 16 amino acids. Trimming cost V 4 bases and J 0 bases, with 10 bases left between them. The CDR3 sequence is CASSSRRGSGANVLTF. The CDR3 nucleotides are TGTGCCAGCAGCTCCCGACGGGGCTCTGGGGCCAACGTCCTGACTTTC.

The chain combines TRBV21-1 with TRBJ2-5; the table calls TRBD2, which could not be checked here. TRBV21-1 is a known pseudogene. This CDR3 contains 15 residues. The CDR3 sequence: CASSETSGFQETQYF. DNA for the CDR3: TGTGCCAGCAGCGAGACTAGCGGGTTCCAAGAGACCCAGTACTTC.

The V gene is TRBV21-1, the J gene TRBJ1-3; the table names TRBD1, a call not compared with the DNA. TRBV21-1 is a known pseudogene. The CDR3 extends over 15 amino acids. The CDR3 here is CASSKVRTPGNTIYF. CDR3 DNA: TGTGCCAGCAGCAAAGTCCGAACACCTGGAAACACCATATATTTT.

J is TRBJ1-2 and V is TRBV19; D unresolved. V lost 7 bases and J 3 bases, leaving 12 bases between the germline ends. The germline CDR1 and CDR2 sequences are LNHDA and SQIVND (reference sequence). The CDR3 totals 13 residues. In DNA form, the CDR3 reads TGTGCCAGTACAGTGAGCGCCTACTATGGCTACACCTTC. Its translation is CASTVSAYYGYTF.

V gene TRBV14 combines with J gene TRBJ2-2; TRBD2 agrees at 7 bases. The germline V gene encodes CDR1 SGHDN and CDR2 FVKESK. The CDR3 sequence is 15 residues long. J was trimmed by 1 base and V by 5 bases; bases with no gene match: 4. The CDR3 DNA reads as TGTGCCAGCAGCTCCCGCGGGGGGAACACCGGGGAGCTGTTTTTT. Translated, it gives CASSSRGGNTGELFF.

The chain employs TRBV11-2 and TRBJ2-5; 13 bases are a match to TRBD2. Trimming at V came to 5 bases and at J to 1 base, leaving 4 bases not matched to a gene. Per the germline V gene, CDR1 is SGHAT and CDR2 is FQNNGV. This CDR3 has 16 residues. CDR3 in DNA: TGTGCCAGCAGCCATGGGACTAGCGGGGTCCAAGAGACCCAGTACTTC. Encoded protein: CASSHGTSGVQETQYF.

The chain is built from TRBV7-2 and TRBJ2-3; TRBD2 is a possible D gene (5 bases). The CDR3 is 15 amino acids. V was pared by 1 base and J by 1 base, with 9 bases between. The germline CDR1 and CDR2 sequences are SGHTA and FQGNSA. The CDR3 DNA reads TGTGCCAGCAGCTTAGGCCTACTAGGCACAGATACGCAGTATTTT. The encoded protein is CASSLGLLGTDTQYF.

This clone has just one count. This chain links TRBV11-3 with TRBJ2-1, with 9 bases lining up with TRBD2. There are 14 residues in the CDR3. Germline V CDR1 and CDR2: SGHNT, YENEEA. With V trimmed by 5 bases and J by 10 bases, 9 bases remained unmatched. The CDR3 spells CASSQRGGAGEQFF. Written as DNA, the CDR3 is TGTGCCAGCAGCCAGCGCGGGGGGGCCGGGGAGCAGTTCTTC.

This clone occurred once. The chain employs TRBV19 and TRBJ2-1; 7 positions agree with TRBD2. This CDR3 spans 12 amino acids. The trim removed 5 bases at V and 9 bases at J, leaving 4 bases unmatched. From germline, CDR1 is LNHDA and CDR2 SQIVND (reference sequence). The CDR3 DNA follows: TGTGCCAGTAGTCGGCTAGCGGTTGAGCAGTTCTTC. Translated, it gives CASSRLAVEQFF. The full variable domain, its missing parts supplied by reference TRBV19 and TRBJ2-1, is DGGITQSPKYLFRKEGQNVTLSCEQNLNHDAMYWYRQDPGQGLRLIYYSQIVNDFQKGDIAEGYSVSREKKESFPLTVTSAQKNPTAFYLCASSRLAVEQFFGPGTRLTVL.

The chain recombines TRBV27 with TRBJ2-5, with D hard to call. V lost 6 bases to trimming and J lost 5 bases, with 22 bases between them. The germline V gene encodes CDR1 MNHEY and CDR2 SMNVEV (reference sequence). The CDR3 extends over 16 amino acids. The DNA for the CDR3 is TGTGCCAGCAGCCCTAACCGGCAGCCGGGTGTGGAGACCCAGTACTTC. The encoded protein is CASSPNRQPGVETQYF.

The chain combines TRBV2 with TRBJ2-1, with 8 nucleotides matching TRBD1. J was trimmed by 7 bases and V by 7 bases; bases with no gene match: 9. This CDR3 is built from 14 residues. Germline lookup yields CDR1 SNHLY and CDR2 FYNNEI. CDR3 region: CASIRDRTINEQFF. The CDR3 DNA is TGTGCCAGCATTCGGGACAGGACGATTAATGAGCAGTTCTTC.

This clone came up a few times. The genes are TRBV11-3 and TRBJ1-1, with 9 bases fitting TRBD1. Per germline, CDR1 SGHNT and CDR2 YENEEA. V was pared by 5 bases and J by 11 bases, with 6 bases of the junction left unmatched. The CDR3 consists of 12 residues. Here the CDR3 DNA reads TGTGCCAGCAGCCCAGGGACAGGGTTGGCTTTCTTT. Protein: CASSPGTGLAFF.

This clone was detected only once. Here the CDR3 reads CASSQAQGSGYEQYF. For the CDR3, the DNA is TGCGCCAGCAGCCAAGCACAGGGAAGTGGCTACGAGCAGTACTTC. The chain has TRBV4-3 and TRBJ2-7; TRBD1 is a possible D gene (6 bases). The germline V gene encodes CDR1 LGHNA and CDR2 YSLEER. This CDR3 is 15 amino acids long. V gave up 1 base and J gave up 3 bases, with 13 bases separating them.

The genes are TRBV28 and TRBJ2-7; D is possibly TRBD2 (6 bases). CDR3 size: 13 residues. Germline CDR1 reads MDHEN; CDR2 reads SYDVKM. Trimming stripped 2 bases from V and 2 bases from J, with 7 bases between. CDR3 nucleotides: TGTGCCAGCAGTTTAGCGGGGCCCTACGAGCAGTACTTC. Translating gives CASSLAGPYEQYF.

The chain recombines TRBV19 with TRBJ1-2, with TRBD1 matching 7 bases. Trimming took 5 bases from V and 0 from J; bases not matched to a gene: 6. The CDR3 loop spans 15 amino acids. Looked up from germline, CDR1 is LNHDA and CDR2 is SQIVND (reference sequence). DNA for the CDR3: TGTGCCAGTAGTGCACAGGGGATCCCTAACTATGGCTACACCTTC. Its translation: CASSAQGIPNYGYTF.

The CDR3 nucleotides read TGCGCCAGCAGTCCCGGGACAGGGGGCGGCTATGGCTACACCTTC. This translates into CASSPGTGGGYGYTF. The V and J genes are TRBV5-1 and TRBJ1-2; 12 bases are a match to TRBD1. The trim removed 5 bases at V and 4 bases at J, leaving 6 bases unmatched. CDR3 size: 15 residues. Germline CDR1 SGHRS, CDR2 YFSETQ. Variable domain in full (rest from reference TRBV5-1 and TRBJ1-2): KAGVTQTPRYLIKTRGQQVTLSCSPISGHRSVSWYQQTPGQGLQFLFEYFSETQRNKGNFPGRFSGRQFSNSRSEMNVSTLELGDSALYLCASSPGTGGGYGYTFGSGTRLTVV.

The V gene is TRBV28, the J gene TRBJ1-1, with unresolved D. The CDR3 consists of 13 residues. Looked up from germline, CDR1 is MDHEN and CDR2 is SYDVKM. V lost 5 bases and J 6 bases, leaving 13 bases between the germline ends. The CDR3 loop is CASSPRFGAEAFF. The CDR3 region has the DNA TGTGCCAGCAGTCCGCGTTTCGGGGCTGAAGCTTTCTTT.

V usage is TRBV9 and J usage is TRBJ2-7; 9 bases agree with TRBD1. Trimming cost V 4 bases and J 3 bases; bases outside gene matches: 8. Germline V gives CDR1 SGDLS, CDR2 YYNGEE. The CDR3 has 15 amino acids. CDR3 sequence (DNA): TGTGCCAGCAGCCCCCGGGACAGGGCTATCTACGAGCAGTACTTC. This encodes CASSPRDRAIYEQYF.

The chain couples TRBV4-3 to TRBJ1-3, with 7 nucleotides matching TRBD1. This CDR3 has 18 amino acids. Losses at the gene ends were 0 bases for V and 3 bases for J; bases not matched to a gene: 11. Germline CDR1 reads LGHNA; CDR2 reads YSLEER. The CDR3 bases are TGCGCCAGCAGCCAAGATTCCAACAGGGGATTAAGTGGAAACACCATATATTTT. This gives the protein CASSQDSNRGLSGNTIYF.

The chain has TRBV7-6 and TRBJ1-3, with TRBD1 matching over 7 bases. There are 15 residues in the CDR3. Germline CDR1 reads SGHVS; CDR2 reads FNYEAQ. J lost 4 bases, V lost 1 base, and 4 bases had no gene match. In nucleotides, the CDR3 is TGTGCCAGCAGCTTAGGGGACAGTTACGGAAACACCATATATTTT. Translated: CASSLGDSYGNTIYF.

This clone was counted between two and nine times. The chain links TRBV19 to TRBJ1-3; 7 positions match TRBD1. This CDR3 spans 17 amino acids. With 3 bases clipped from V and 3 bases from J, the junction kept 11 bases outside the gene matches. Per germline, CDR1 LNHDA and CDR2 SQIVND (reference sequence). In nucleotides, the CDR3 is TGTGCCAGTAGTATCCGAACAGGGGTCGGATTTGGAAACACCATATATTTT. This gives the protein CASSIRTGVGFGNTIYF.

The V call is TRBV5-8, the J call TRBJ2-7; perhaps TRBD2 as D (7 bases). The CDR3 extends over 14 amino acids. V lost 2 bases to trimming and J lost 4 bases, with 13 bases between them. Germline V gene sequence: CDR1 SGHTS, CDR2 YDEGEE. The CDR3 DNA reads as TGTGCCAGCAGCTTTAGGGGGGGCGGATACGAGCAGTACTTC. Amino acids: CASSFRGGGYEQYF.

The gene calls are TRBV19 and TRBJ1-2, with 10 bases that match TRBD1. Germline CDR1 LNHDA, CDR2 SQIVND (reference sequence). V shed 2 bases, J shed 8 bases, and the junction held 5 bases outside the gene matches. The CDR3 is made up of 14 amino acids. This CDR3 is CASSIRQGARGYTF. The CDR3 DNA reads TGTGCCAGTAGTATAAGACAGGGGGCTCGCGGCTACACCTTC.

V is TRBV5-1 and J is TRBJ2-7; 10 bases fit TRBD1. The germline V gene encodes CDR1 SGHRS and CDR2 YFSETQ. The CDR3 spans 14 residues. The V segment lost 4 bases and the J segment 6 bases; nucleotides outside the gene matches: 7. CDR3 nucleotides: TGCGCCAGCAGCGGGGGGACAGGGGCGAGCGAGCAGTACTTC. Its protein is CASSGGTGASEQYF.

This clone appeared a single time. The V gene is TRBV5-6, the J gene TRBJ2-5; tentative D call: TRBD2 (6 bases). V lost 4 bases, J lost 3 bases, and 13 bases lay in between. Germline V gene data show CDR1 as SGHDT and CDR2 as YYEEEE. This CDR3 comprises 14 residues. The CDR3: CASSMWGGEETQYF. DNA for the CDR3: TGTGCCAGCAGCATGTGGGGCGGGGAAGAGACCCAGTACTTC.